This T cell receptor beta chain was found in a study of T-cell reconstitution after alpha-beta-depleted transplantation in children. Study-wide results and caveats: Surviving recipient T cells and thymic progenitors accounted for the high day-60 TCRbeta diversity observed in some patients.

Of note for this clonotype: Its antigen remains unknown.

Molecular barcoding with unique molecular identifiers was used for the TCRbeta library. Each CDR3 protein is one row after TCRdb ran MiXCR on the PCR reads. The table includes 300,000 to 350,000 distinct CDR3 sequences, roughly 17% detected once. CDR3 length: 14 residues. J gave up 7 bases and V 8 bases, and 9 bases lay outside the gene matches. Germline V gene sequence: CDR1 MNHEY, CDR2 SVGEGT. The receptor was derived from a male patient between 2 and 15 years old who had a stem cell transplant for acute lymphoblastic leukemia, so the T cells may come from the graft donor. The rearrangement uses TRBV6-2 or TRBV6-3 and TRBJ2-4; 9 bases map to TRBD2. The specimen was PBMCs, mostly from graft donor cells, collected 360 days after TCRalphabeta/CD19-depleted stem cell transplant. The CDR3 sequence is CASGASGNVNIQYF. CDR3 nucleotides: TGTGCCAGCGGGGCTAGCGGGAATGTGAACATTCAGTACTTC.